The T cell receptor (beta chain) described here comes from a study of post-analysis software for immune sequencing data. Study-wide findings and caveats: Roughly five TRBV segments appeared more often in patients than in controls, and TRBV5-6, TRBV5-1 and TRBV20-1 were among these.

This CDR3 has 17 amino acids. V was pared by 5 bases and J by 5 bases, with 9 bases of the junction left unmatched. Prepared TCR beta cDNA libraries contained unique molecular identifiers. TCRdb re-called the PCR reads through MiXCR, storing one row per CDR3 protein. The sample shows around 700,000 distinct CDR3 sequences, 55% to 60% of them seen only once. Note on this clonotype: The antigen remains undetermined.

This TCR was recovered from a girl aged 2 to 9 with multiple sclerosis. The gene calls are TRBV12-3 or TRBV12-4 and TRBJ2-1; 13 nucleotides match TRBD2. The sample consisted of blood. CDR3 residues: CASSLEQGLAGDNEQFF. DNA of the CDR3: TGTGCCAGCAGTCTAGAACAAGGACTAGCGGGAGACAATGAGCAGTTCTTC.